These 25 T cell receptor beta chains were sequenced from one sample in a study of T cell repertoires in cytomegalovirus infection (dated 2019 in TCRdb). Their antigens remain unidentified. The reads were generated on an Illumina HiSeq 1500. Using fastp at Q25 and MiXCR, TCRdb reprocessed the public reads and kept productive beta chains. A single entry per CDR3 protein holds the most common genes and DNA from its merged rows. This sample comprises 700,000 to 900,000 distinct CDR3 sequences, around 29% of them detected only once. The ten largest make up about 12% of the sample. The treatment or condition label, as the study defines it: in vitro stimulation with specific CMV peptide epitopes to enrich CMV-specific T cells. The sequences come from cultured CD8+ T cells from PBMCs, collected from culture after CMV antigen stimulation. The origin of the receptors is a human donor in good health (CMV status not recorded). Some clones in this sample may be carry-over from other donors' samples.

This clonotype was counted at least ten times. V usage is TRBV7-9 and J usage is TRBJ1-4; D not resolved. The length of the CDR3 is 13 residues. V was cut by 5 bases and J by 8 bases, with 12 bases left in between. CDR1 is SEHNR and CDR2 is FQNEAQ in the germline V gene (reference sequence). This chain's CDR3 is CASSPAMSEKLFF. DNA for the CDR3: TGTGCCAGCAGCCCTGCCATGTCCGAAAAACTGTTTTTT.

This clonotype is a singleton in its sample. This rearrangement joins TRBV24-1 to TRBJ2-2; perhaps TRBD2 as D (6 bases). Trimming shortened V by 4 bases and J by 4 bases, and 24 bases separated the two germline ends. Germline-derived CDR1 and CDR2 are KGHDR and SFDVKD. CDR3 length equals 19 residues. The DNA of the CDR3 is TGTGCCACCAGTGACACTACCCCGGGGCGGCGGGATACCACCGGGGAGCTGTTTTTT. Translated: CATSDTTPGRRDTTGELFF.

This rearrangement joins TRBV25-1 to TRBJ1-5; the D is unclear. This CDR3 spans 11 amino acids. With 3 bases removed from V and 12 bases from J, the gap between germline ends came to 9 bases. Per germline, CDR1 MGHDK and CDR2 SYGVNS. Here the CDR3 reads CASSEGQSQHF. The DNA for the CDR3 is TGTGCCAGCAGTGAGGGCCAGAGCCAGCATTTT. The whole variable domain, remainder taken from reference TRBV25-1 and TRBJ1-5, is EADIYQTPRYLVIGTGKKITLECSQTMGHDKMYWYQQDPGMELHLIHYSYGVNSTEKGDLSSESTVSRIRTEHFPLTLESARPSHTSQYLCASSEGQSQHFGDGTRLSIL.

DNA of the CDR3: TGTGCCAGCAGCTTCCCGACGCAGGGACCGAACTATGGCTACACCTTC. This sequence encodes CASSFPTQGPNYGYTF. J is TRBJ1-2 and V is TRBV13, with D possibly being TRBD1 (5 bases). CDR3 size: 16 residues. Germline V gives CDR1 PRHDT, CDR2 FYEKMQ (reference sequence). V lost 3 bases to trimming and J lost 2 bases, with 16 bases between them.

This clonotype has more than one count but fewer than ten. The chain uses TRBV20-1 and TRBJ1-1; 9 nucleotides agree with TRBD1. This CDR3 has 15 amino acids. With V trimmed by 6 bases and J by 4 bases, 12 bases remained unmatched. Germline CDR1 and CDR2: DFQATT and SNEGSKA (reference sequence). The CDR3 protein is CSAKPSGTGFTEAFF. For the CDR3, the DNA is TGCAGTGCCAAGCCTTCCGGGACAGGGTTCACTGAAGCTTTCTTT.

CDR3 DNA sequence: TGTGCCAGCAGTGAGTTGGACAATACCTACTATGGCTACACCTTC. It is translated as CASSELDNTYYGYTF. This chain joins TRBV2 and TRBJ1-2; D is perhaps TRBD1 (5 bases). V lost 3 bases, J lost 3 bases, and 14 bases lay in between. This CDR3 is built from 15 residues. Per the germline V gene, CDR1 is SNHLY and CDR2 is FYNNEI.

The chain uses TRBV12-3 or TRBV12-4 and TRBJ2-1, with TRBD1 matching over 7 bases. The CDR3 runs to 15 residues. Trimming took 7 bases from V and 7 from J; bases not matched to a gene: 13. In nucleotides, the CDR3 is TGTGCCAGCACCCCGGCGGACAGGCCGGGGAATGAGCAGTTCTTC. Protein sequence: CASTPADRPGNEQFF.

The J gene is TRBJ2-5, the V gene TRBV6-2 or TRBV6-3, with D maybe TRBD1 (5 bases). This CDR3 has 16 residues. The V gene's germline CDR1 is MNHEY and CDR2 SVGEGT. The V end lost 7 bases, the J end lost 7 bases, and 25 bases lay between the germline ends. CDR3 sequence reads: CASTPIEGNRRATQYF. As DNA, the CDR3 is TGTGCCAGCACCCCAATCGAAGGGAACAGGAGAGCGACCCAGTACTTC.

CDR3 amino acids: CAGLGGEDTGELFF. The DNA for the CDR3 is TGTGCTGGGCTCGGAGGGGAGGACACCGGGGAGCTGTTTTTT. V gene TRBV12-5 combines with J gene TRBJ2-2; D is possibly TRBD2 (6 bases). Trimming left V 11 bases short and J 3 bases short, with 16 bases between. This CDR3 region has 14 residues. Germline V gives CDR1 LGHNT, CDR2 FRNRAP.

This clonotype appeared a single time. The V and J genes are TRBV7-2 and TRBJ1-1; 8 nucleotides agree with TRBD1. The CDR3 is 17 residues long. CDR1 is SGHTA, CDR2 FQGNSA, per germline. Trimming removed 4 bases from V and 1 base from J; junction bases left unmatched: 11. CDR3 residues: CASSSGGQGAPNTEAFF. In nucleotides, the CDR3 is TGTGCCAGCAGCTCTGGGGGGCAGGGGGCGCCGAACACTGAAGCTTTCTTT.

The chain joins TRBV6-2 or TRBV6-3 to TRBJ1-2, with a possible D match to TRBD1 (5 bases). The germline V gene encodes CDR1 MNHEY and CDR2 SVGEGT. The CDR3 loop spans 13 amino acids. The V gene lost 4 bases and the J gene lost 1 base, with 7 bases spanning the gap. The CDR3 sequence is CASSWGLNYGYTF. CDR3 DNA: TGTGCCAGCAGTTGGGGACTTAACTATGGCTACACCTTC.

The rearrangement joins TRBV2 to TRBJ1-5; 12 bases are shared with TRBD1. CDR1 is SNHLY, CDR2 FYNNEI, per germline. V shed 6 bases, J shed 10 bases, and the junction held 7 bases outside the gene matches. CDR3 length: 14 residues. The CDR3 here is CASRAGTGGPPQHF. CDR3 DNA sequence: TGTGCCAGCAGAGCCGGGACAGGGGGCCCTCCCCAGCATTTT. The variable domain in full, with the rest retrieved from reference TRBV2 and TRBJ1-5, is EPEVTQTPSHQVTQMGQEVILRCVPISNHLYFYWYRQILGQKVEFLVSFYNNEISEKSEIFDDQFSVERPDGSNFTLKIRSTKLEDSAMYFCASRAGTGGPPQHFGDGTRLSIL.

This clonotype was found a few times. V gene TRBV19 combines with J gene TRBJ2-3; TRBD2 matches 10 bases. V dropped 11 bases and J dropped 1; count of bases not matched to a gene: 15. This CDR3 has 17 residues. Germline values: CDR1 LNHDA, CDR2 SQIVND (reference sequence). The CDR3 sequence: CAASTTPLAGGTDTQYF. The CDR3 region has the DNA TGTGCCGCCAGTACCACCCCCCTAGCGGGGGGCACAGATACGCAGTATTTT.

J is TRBJ2-7 and V is TRBV12-3 or TRBV12-4; D may be TRBD1 or TRBD2 (5 bases each). Trimming took 6 bases from V and 8 from J, leaving 14 bases between them. CDR3 size: 12 residues. The CDR3 sequence: CASSSGRLQQYV. CDR3 in DNA: TGTGCCAGCAGCTCGGGACGGCTGCAGCAGTACGTC.

CDR3 region: CASSLAGTPYTEAFF. CDR3 nucleotides: TGTGCCAGCAGCTTAGCTGGAACACCCTACACTGAAGCTTTCTTT. The chain employs TRBV11-2 and TRBJ1-1; no firm D call. CDR3 size: 15 residues. Trimming pared 1 base from V and 3 bases from J, leaving 12 bases between. CDR1 is SGHAT, CDR2 FQNNGV, per germline.

The V call is TRBV6-1, the J call TRBJ1-1, with 9 bases identical to TRBD1. The ends lost 6 bases at V and 1 base at J; junction bases unmatched: 3. The germline gives CDR1 MNHNS, CDR2 SASEGT. This CDR3 comprises 14 residues. As DNA, the CDR3 is TGTGCCAGCAGGACACAGGGGGCGAACACTGAAGCTTTCTTT. It is translated as CASRTQGANTEAFF.

The V and J genes are TRBV29-1 and TRBJ2-7; possible D gene TRBD1, 6 bases. The germline V and J ends were trimmed by 4 bases and 3 bases, with 16 bases remaining between them. The CDR3 is made up of 14 amino acids. Germline V CDR1 and CDR2: SQVTM, ANQGSEA. CDR3 bases: TGCAGCGTTGCTGACAGGACCTTCGTCTACGAGCAGTACTTC. This encodes CSVADRTFVYEQYF.

The gene calls are TRBV6-1 and TRBJ2-7, with no clear D. V dropped 4 bases and J dropped 2 bases, with 15 bases sitting between them. This CDR3 contains 15 residues. Germline V lookup: CDR1 MNHNS, CDR2 SASEGT. CDR3 coding DNA: TGTGCCAGCAGTGGAGGTGGCCAGTACCCCTACGAGCAGTACGTC. This translates into CASSGGGQYPYEQYV.

The rearrangement joins TRBV4-1 to TRBJ2-4; 9 bases match TRBD1. This CDR3 has 17 amino acids. Trimming cost V 6 bases and J 3 bases; bases outside gene matches: 12. Per germline, CDR1 MGHRA and CDR2 YSYEKL. In DNA, the CDR3 is TGCGCCAGCAGTCCGCTTTTGACAGGGGGTGGCAAAAACATTCAGTACTTC. Its protein is CASSPLLTGGGKNIQYF.

This clonotype has at least ten counts. This sequence joins TRBV5-1 and TRBJ2-7, with 10 bases fitting TRBD2. CDR3 size: 16 residues. Germline trimming cut 4 bases from V and 4 bases from J; bases unmatched to any gene: 11. CDR1 SGHRS and CDR2 YFSETQ come from the germline V gene. The CDR3 DNA sequence: TGCGCCAGCAGCCCCGGGACTAGCGCGTTACTATACGAGCAGTACTTC. Its protein is CASSPGTSALLYEQYF.

This clonotype showed up many times. The rearrangement joins TRBV19 to TRBJ1-5; D ambiguous. The germline V gene has CDR1 LNHDA and CDR2 SQIVND (reference sequence). The CDR3 has 14 amino acids. The V and J ends lost 5 bases and 4 bases respectively, with 12 bases between them. The CDR3 sequence: CASSGWQANQPQHF. In DNA form, the CDR3 reads TGTGCCAGTAGTGGGTGGCAGGCTAATCAGCCCCAGCATTTT.

The rearrangement uses TRBV7-6 and TRBJ2-5; tentative D call: TRBD2 (5 bases). CDR1 is SGHVS, CDR2 FNYEAQ, per germline. This CDR3 has 16 residues. The ends were cut back, 6 bases at V and 4 bases at J, with 21 bases in the middle. In DNA, the CDR3 is TGTGCCAGCAGTCCAGAAGAGGGCGGAGAGGGAGAGACCCAGTACTTC. Its translation is CASSPEEGGEGETQYF.

This clonotype was seen a handful of times. J is TRBJ1-2 and V is TRBV7-9; possible D gene TRBD1, 6 bases. Deletions cut 5 bases from V and 5 bases from J, with 15 bases between. The V gene's germline CDR1 is SEHNR and CDR2 FQNEAQ (reference sequence). This CDR3 is built from 14 residues. The CDR3 here is CASSPVGTPYGYTF. In nucleotides, the CDR3 is TGTGCCAGCAGCCCGGTCGGGACACCTTATGGCTACACCTTC.

The sample holds a few counts of this clonotype. V and J are TRBV4-3 and TRBJ1-1; D perhaps matches TRBD1 (5 bases). The CDR3 is 14 residues long. Germline assignment: CDR1 LGHNA and CDR2 YSLEER. V lost 1 base, J lost 6 bases, and 12 bases lay in between. CDR3 sequence: CASSQVLQGPEAFF. The CDR3 DNA is TGCGCCAGCAGCCAAGTGCTTCAGGGCCCTGAAGCTTTCTTT.

This clonotype was counted a few times. The J gene is TRBJ1-1, the V gene TRBV19, with D perhaps TRBD1 (5 bases). Germline lookup yields CDR1 LNHDA and CDR2 SQIVND (reference sequence). V lost 7 bases to trimming and J lost 2 bases, with 11 bases between them. The CDR3 has 13 amino acids. CDR3 loop: CASTPTVNTEAFF. CDR3 bases: TGTGCCAGTACCCCGACAGTCAACACTGAAGCTTTCTTT.